This is a list of T cell receptor beta chains from one sample in a study of blood T cell repertoires in COVID-19. TCRdb's copy holds only in-frame clones and misses some; the assay was immunoSEQ multiplex PCR. There are 450,000 or so clones in the sample; about 87% occur only once, and roughly 0.78% lies in the top ten. Input material: peripheral blood. All receptors come from a man aged 18 to 30 with COVID-19, enrolled during active disease. Both conserved end residues are part of each CDR3. Fields, in order: J gene, D gene, clone size, V gene, CDR3 protein, CDR3 DNA. The D gene is left open where the match is weak. Clone size is shown for a subset of rows, as once, few, many or a class of expanded clone.

TRBJ2-1,TRBD2,-,TRBV5-5,CASSRGWAGGLNEQFF,TGTGCCAGCAGCCGCGGCTGGGCGGGGGGTTTGAATGAGCAGTTCTTC
TRBJ2-1,-,-,TRBV24-1,CATSDFSLAKRYNEQFF,TGTGCCACCAGTGATTTTTCCCTAGCGAAGAGGTACAATGAGCAGTTCTTC
TRBJ2-3,-,-,TRBV6-5,CASKGLGASTDTQYF,TGTGCCAGCAAGGGCCTGGGGGCGAGCACAGATACGCAGTATTTT
TRBJ2-7,TRBD1,-,TRBV19,CASSITGALRYEQYF,TGTGCCAGTAGTATCACAGGGGCCCTGAGGTACGAGCAGTACTTC
TRBJ1-1,-,-,TRBV9,CASSPGEGLMNTEAFF,TGTGCCAGCAGCCCAGGTGAGGGTCTGATGAACACTGAAGCTTTCTTT
TRBJ1-1,-,once,TRBV28,CASREEPNTEAFF,TGTGCCAGCCGCGAGGAGCCCAACACTGAAGCTTTCTTT
TRBJ2-1,TRBD2,-,TRBV5-6,CASSWDPSGGGLNEQFF,TGTGCCAGCAGCTGGGACCCTAGCGGGGGAGGACTTAATGAGCAGTTCTTC
TRBJ2-7,TRBD1,-,TRBV7-9,CASSWPGQGVHEQYF,TGTGCCAGCAGTTGGCCGGGACAGGGTGTCCACGAGCAGTACTTC
TRBJ2-7,TRBD2,-,TRBV3-1/TRBV3-2,CASSQAGLAGSYEQYF,TGTGCCAGCAGCCAGGCGGGACTAGCGGGTTCCTACGAGCAGTACTTC
TRBJ1-3,TRBD1,-,TRBV6-5,CASSRTGGGNTIYF,TGTGCCAGCAGTAGGACAGGGGGTGGAAACACCATATATTTT
TRBJ2-1,TRBD2,-,TRBV5-5,CASSLVASGRGGEQFF,TGTGCCAGCAGCTTGGTGGCTAGCGGGAGAGGTGGTGAGCAGTTCTTC
TRBJ2-3,TRBD2,-,TRBV13,CASSLERGGQDTQYF,TGTGCCAGCAGCTTAGAGCGGGGGGGACAAGATACGCAGTATTTT
TRBJ1-1,TRBD1,-,TRBV6-5,CASSYTGTGKFEAFF,TGTGCCAGCAGTTACACAGGGACAGGGAAATTCGAAGCTTTCTTT
TRBJ2-3,-,-,TRBV9,CASSVGGVRTDTQYF,TGTGCCAGCAGCGTAGGGGGGGTCCGCACAGATACGCAGTATTTT
TRBJ1-1,-,-,TRBV7-9,CASSLGGGSTEAFF,TGTGCCAGCAGCTTAGGTGGCGGGTCCACTGAAGCTTTCTTT